This entry lists 14 T cell receptor beta chains sequenced from one sample in a study of cytomegalovirus exposure and HLA in healthy donors. The PCR had 60 Vbeta and 13 Jbeta primers. Method: immunoSEQ multiplex PCR; TCRdb's copy keeps in-frame clones and lacks some. The table shows about 67,000 clones, with 78% occurring only once. Sequenced sample: PBMCs. The receptors come from a middle-aged man in good health and CMV-seronegative.

This chain links TRBV6-4 with TRBJ1-1; TRBD1 might be the D (5 bases). The CDR3 sequence is 13 residues long. The ends were cut back, 5 bases at V and 4 bases at J, with 11 bases in the middle. The germline V gene has CDR1 MRHNA and CDR2 SNTAGT. Written as DNA, the CDR3 is TGTGCCAGCAGTTACAGGTGGGGCACTGAAGCTTTCTTT. Its translation is CASSYRWGTEAFF.

J is TRBJ2-1 and V is TRBV6-1, with 11 bases aligning to TRBD2. CDR1 is MNHNS, CDR2 SASEGT, per germline. The V and J ends lost 2 bases and 4 bases, in that order; junction bases with no gene match: 7. This CDR3 has 17 amino acids. In DNA form, the CDR3 reads TGTGCCAGCAGTGAAAGCTACCCTAGCGGGGGGTACAATGAGCAGTTCTTC. Its translation is CASSESYPSGGYNEQFF.

The V and J genes are TRBV5-1 and TRBJ2-5, with 12 bases that match TRBD2. The germline V gene has CDR1 SGHRS and CDR2 YFSETQ. The trim removed 0 bases at V and 2 bases at J, leaving 5 bases unmatched. CDR3 length: 17 residues. The CDR3 nucleotides read TGCGCCAGCAGCTTGGGGCTAGCGGGGGGGCGGCAAGAGACCCAGTACTTC. Its protein is CASSLGLAGGRQETQYF.

This chain joins TRBV5-4 and TRBJ2-2; maybe TRBD1 (6 bases). CDR1 SGHNT and CDR2 YYREEE come from the germline V gene (reference sequence). This CDR3 has 15 residues. V shed 4 bases and J shed 1 base, with 11 bases lying between them. CDR3 amino acids: CASSTPTGNTGELFF. DNA of the CDR3: TGTGCCAGCAGCACCCCGACAGGGAACACCGGGGAGCTGTTTTTT.

V is TRBV19 and J is TRBJ2-1, with TRBD2 as a possible D gene (6 bases). With 2 bases removed from V and 3 bases from J, the gap between germline ends came to 11 bases. Germline V CDR1 and CDR2: LNHDA, SQIVND (reference sequence). The CDR3 sequence is 15 residues long. Here the CDR3 reads CASSISSGLYNEQFF. The CDR3 coding sequence is TGTGCCAGTAGTATATCCAGCGGGCTCTACAATGAGCAGTTCTTC.

This chain uses TRBV6-5 with TRBJ2-3; a possible D gene is TRBD2 (5 bases). From germline, CDR1 is MNHEY and CDR2 SVGAGI. The germline V and J ends were trimmed by 8 bases and 6 bases, with 15 bases remaining between them. The CDR3 runs to 13 residues. CDR3 nucleotide sequence: TGTGCCAGCCAGAGGGCCGACCGGGATACGCAGTATTTT. It translates to CASQRADRDTQYF.

With regard to this clone: At one end, the junction sequence differs from germline, possibly due to a read error. This chain uses TRBV29-1 with TRBJ2-7, with 9 bases lining up with TRBD2. Per germline, CDR1 SQVTM and CDR2 ANQGSEA. The CDR3 loop spans 11 amino acids. This CDR3 is CSVESAGGPDF. The CDR3 DNA sequence: TGCAGCGTTGAGTCGGCGGGAGGGCCCGACTTC.

This clone was counted once. The rearrangement uses TRBV18 and TRBJ2-1; a weak D match, TRBD2 (5 bases). The V gene's germline CDR1 is KGHSH and CDR2 LQKENI. There are 14 residues in the CDR3. Trimming left V 8 bases short and J 4 bases short, with 15 bases between. The CDR3 loop reads CASNKGEAYNEQFF. For the CDR3, the DNA is TGTGCCAGCAACAAGGGAGAGGCGTACAATGAGCAGTTCTTC.

In its sample, this clone was seen a few times. This chain connects TRBV15 to TRBJ2-3, with 8 nucleotides matching TRBD2. The trim removed 8 bases at V and 3 bases at J, leaving 10 bases unmatched. Germline CDR1 is LNHNV and CDR2 is YYDKDF (reference sequence). The CDR3 totals 15 residues. CDR3 sequence: CATGVRLARTDTQYF. Here the CDR3 DNA reads TGTGCCACCGGGGTTAGACTAGCGAGGACAGATACGCAGTATTTT. Variable domain in full (rest from reference TRBV15 and TRBJ2-3): DAMVIQNPRYQVTQFGKPVTLSCSQTLNHNVMYWYQQKSSQAPKLLFHYYDKDFNNEADTPDNFQSRRPNTSFCFLDIRSPGLGDTAMYLCATGVRLARTDTQYFGPGTRLTVL.

The chain has TRBV19 and TRBJ2-1, with 10 bases that match TRBD2. Germline V gene lookup returns CDR1 LNHDA and CDR2 SQIVND (reference sequence). The CDR3 has 16 amino acids. With V trimmed by 6 bases and J by 5 bases, 10 bases remained unmatched. The CDR3 region has the DNA TGTGCCAGTAGAACTTTAGCGGGGGGTATAGACAATGAGCAGTTCTTC. Encoded protein: CASRTLAGGIDNEQFF.

The chain couples TRBV5-6 to TRBJ2-7; unclear D gene. Germline V gene sequence: CDR1 SGHDT, CDR2 YYEEEE. Trimming shortened V by 4 bases and J by 6 bases, and 14 bases separated the two germline ends. This CDR3 is 13 amino acids long. CDR3 region: CASSPPQIGEQYF. The CDR3 DNA is TGTGCCAGCAGCCCACCACAGATCGGCGAGCAGTACTTC.

This chain links TRBV5-1 with TRBJ2-7, with a tentative D call TRBD1 (6 bases). Trimming removed 0 bases at V and 2 bases at J, with 12 bases between. The CDR3 is 15 amino acids. Germline V gene sequence: CDR1 SGHRS, CDR2 YFSETQ. For the CDR3, the DNA is TGCGCCAGCAGCTTGGAGTCGGGACAAACCTACGAGCAGTACTTC. Amino acids: CASSLESGQTYEQYF.

The V gene is TRBV6-5, the J gene TRBJ2-3, with TRBD1 matching over 8 bases. V lost 8 bases and J lost 1; bases outside the gene matches: 8. This CDR3 is built from 15 residues. Germline V gene data show CDR1 as MNHEY and CDR2 as SVGAGI. The CDR3 DNA sequence: TGTGCCAGCCGGGACAGGTCACAGGGCACAGATACGCAGTATTTT. Its translation: CASRDRSQGTDTQYF.

This chain joins TRBV21-1 and TRBJ2-7; the table's D call TRBD1 went unverified against the DNA. TRBV21-1 is tagged as a pseudogene. CDR3 length: 14 residues. CDR3: CAPCWTGGCDEQYF. The DNA of the CDR3 is TGTGCCCCCTGCTGGACAGGGGGTTGCGACGAGCAGTACTTC.